Below are 16 T cell receptor beta chains sequenced from a single sample in a study of shared clonotypes between healthy human individuals. Naivety among CD8 cells was defined by CD45RO negativity and positive CCR7 selection, thereby excluding terminally differentiated effector memory CD45RA+ cells. Sequencing used immunoSEQ multiplex PCR; TCRdb keeps in-frame clones, though not all of them. The table includes over 800,000 clones, about 92% detected once. Sequencing used naive CD8+ T cells sorted from blood. The receptors originated from a man aged 30 to 45 in good health.

The V gene is TRBV7-9, the J gene TRBJ2-3; perhaps TRBD1 as D (6 bases). Germline CDR1 reads SEHNR; CDR2 reads FQNEAQ (reference sequence). This CDR3 region has 16 residues. The V and J ends lost 5 bases and 3 bases respectively, with 18 bases between them. The CDR3, as DNA: TGTGCCAGCAGCACGTCTCAGGGGTCGGGGACAGATACGCAGTATTTT. Amino acids: CASSTSQGSGTDTQYF.

This chain joins TRBV30 and TRBJ2-2; maybe TRBD1 (6 bases). Germline CDR1 and CDR2: GTSNPN and SVGIG (reference sequence). The CDR3 consists of 14 residues. The ends were cut back, 1 base at V and 6 bases at J, with 12 bases in the middle. CDR3 in DNA: TGTGCCTGGAGTGCATGGGCAGGGGCCGGGGAGCTGTTTTTT. Translating it yields CAWSAWAGAGELFF.

This clone is a singleton in its sample. The chain combines TRBV7-9 with TRBJ2-3; D gene uncertain. Trimming stripped 1 base from V and 2 bases from J, with 10 bases between. CDR1 and CDR2 from the germline V gene are SEHNR and FQNEAQ (reference sequence). The CDR3 has 15 residues. For the CDR3, the DNA is TGTGCCAGCAGCTTAGGAGGAAGGATCACAGATACGCAGTATTTT. Amino acids: CASSLGGRITDTQYF.

V and J are TRBV19 and TRBJ2-7, with D uncertain. V shed 6 bases and J shed 2 bases, with 11 bases lying between them. The germline V gene encodes CDR1 LNHDA and CDR2 SQIVND (reference sequence). The CDR3 is 13 amino acids. CDR3 residues: CASRSEGTYEQYF. CDR3 bases: TGTGCCAGTAGATCGGAAGGGACCTACGAGCAGTACTTC.

V and J are TRBV28 and TRBJ1-4; 7 bases line up with TRBD1. The germline CDR1 and CDR2 sequences are MDHEN and SYDVKM. The V and J ends lost 6 bases and 3 bases, in that order; junction bases with no gene match: 7. The CDR3 has 15 amino acids. The DNA for the CDR3 is TGTGCCAGCAGCCCAGGGACAGCCTCTAATGAAAAACTGTTTTTT. This gives the protein CASSPGTASNEKLFF.

The chain recombines TRBV7-8 with TRBJ1-3, with 7 bases fitting TRBD1. Germline-derived CDR1 and CDR2 are SGHVS and FQNEAQ. Unmatched junction bases numbered 10, after V lost 2 bases and J lost 0 bases. CDR3 length equals 18 residues. The DNA of the CDR3 is TGTGCCAGCAGCTTACCACGGACAGGACTAAGCTCTGGAAACACCATATATTTT. It encodes CASSLPRTGLSSGNTIYF.

The chain links TRBV7-9 to TRBJ1-6; 9 nucleotides line up with TRBD1. J was trimmed by 3 bases and V by 2 bases; bases with no gene match: 11. This CDR3 has 19 amino acids. Per germline, CDR1 SEHNR and CDR2 FQNEAQ (reference sequence). The CDR3 reads CASSLSNRGPEGYNSPLHF. In DNA form, the CDR3 reads TGTGCCAGCAGCTTATCGAACAGGGGGCCAGAGGGCTATAATTCACCCCTCCACTTT.

The V gene is TRBV27, the J gene TRBJ1-3; D not certain. The CDR3 is made up of 15 amino acids. Germline-derived CDR1 and CDR2 are MNHEY and SMNVEV (reference sequence). V gave up 4 bases and J gave up 0 bases, with 10 bases separating them. For the CDR3, the DNA is TGTGCCAGCAGTTCGGGCCATAGCTCTGGAAACACCATATATTTT. It yields the protein CASSSGHSSGNTIYF.

The chain is built from TRBV30 and TRBJ2-2; no clear D gene. The CDR3 has 13 residues. Germline lookup yields CDR1 GTSNPN and CDR2 SVGIG (reference sequence). The V end was cut by 3 bases, the J end by 0 bases, with 5 bases between. CDR3 DNA sequence: TGTGCCTGGAGGGGAACGAACACCGGGGAGCTGTTTTTT. The encoded protein is CAWRGTNTGELFF.

The chain joins TRBV7-9 to TRBJ2-1, with 9 bases matching TRBD2. The CDR3 sequence is 16 residues long. V lost 4 bases, J lost 2 bases, and 6 bases stayed unmatched. Germline CDR1 and CDR2: SEHNR and FQNEAQ (reference sequence). CDR3 bases: TGTGCCAGCAGCTCTACTAGCGGGCGCACCTACAATGAGCAGTTCTTC. It encodes CASSSTSGRTYNEQFF. The full variable domain, in which reference TRBV7-9 and TRBJ2-1 provide the parts outside the CDR3, is DTGVSQNPRHKITKRGQNVTFRCDPISEHNRLYWYRQTLGQGPEFLTYFQNEAQLEKSRLLSDRFSAERPKGSFSTLEIQRTEQGDSAMYLCASSSTSGRTYNEQFFGPGTRLTVL.

The chain combines TRBV29-1 with TRBJ2-1; D is perhaps TRBD2 (6 bases). This CDR3 is built from 15 residues. Germline CDR1 SQVTM, CDR2 ANQGSEA. Trimming shortened V by 1 base and J by 3 bases, and 13 bases separated the two germline ends. In DNA form, the CDR3 reads TGCAGCGTTGAAGCCGGGGAGGTGGGCTACAATGAGCAGTTCTTC. Its protein product is CSVEAGEVGYNEQFF.

The rearrangement joins TRBV27 to TRBJ2-3; no definite D call. From germline, CDR1 is MNHEY and CDR2 SMNVEV (reference sequence). V was shortened by 6 bases and J by 2 bases, with 12 bases between the two germline ends. CDR3 length: 14 residues. The CDR3 sequence: CASRGFSSTDTQYF. In DNA form, the CDR3 reads TGTGCCAGCAGGGGATTTTCTTCCACAGATACGCAGTATTTT.

The chain is built from TRBV19 and TRBJ2-5; tentatively, D is TRBD1 or TRBD2 (5 bases each). V lost 11 bases and J 3 bases, leaving 16 bases between the germline ends. Germline loops: CDR1 LNHDA, CDR2 SQIVND (reference sequence). The CDR3 length is 13 residues. The CDR3 DNA reads as TGTGCCCCGTCGGGGCAGGGAAAAGAGACCCAGTACTTC. As protein: CAPSGQGKETQYF.

The V gene is TRBV4-3, the J gene TRBJ2-7, with D perhaps TRBD1 or TRBD2 (5 bases each). Germline CDR1 is LGHNA and CDR2 is YSLEER. This CDR3 spans 14 amino acids. V was clipped by 0 bases and J by 3 bases, with 9 bases between them. The CDR3 region has the DNA TGCGCCAGCAGCCAAGATCGGGGACGCTACGAGCAGTACTTC. Its protein is CASSQDRGRYEQYF.

The chain carries TRBV9 and TRBJ2-1; 8 bases line up with TRBD2. Germline V CDR1 and CDR2: SGDLS, YYNGEE. The CDR3 consists of 13 residues. V trimming: 5 bases; J trimming: 7 bases; junction bases outside the gene matches: 5. The CDR3 spells CASSGSGVNEQFF. CDR3 nucleotides: TGTGCCAGCAGTGGTAGCGGGGTAAATGAGCAGTTCTTC.

Regarding this clone: Other DNA sequences of this sample code for an identical CDR3. V is TRBV27 and J is TRBJ2-1; 12 bases align to TRBD2. There are 15 residues in the CDR3. Germline-derived CDR1 and CDR2 are MNHEY and SMNVEV (reference sequence). V lost 5 bases, J lost 4 bases, and 3 bases stayed unmatched. CDR3 region: CASSPGTSGYNEQFF. The CDR3, as DNA: TGTGCCAGCAGTCCAGGGACTAGCGGGTACAATGAGCAGTTCTTC.